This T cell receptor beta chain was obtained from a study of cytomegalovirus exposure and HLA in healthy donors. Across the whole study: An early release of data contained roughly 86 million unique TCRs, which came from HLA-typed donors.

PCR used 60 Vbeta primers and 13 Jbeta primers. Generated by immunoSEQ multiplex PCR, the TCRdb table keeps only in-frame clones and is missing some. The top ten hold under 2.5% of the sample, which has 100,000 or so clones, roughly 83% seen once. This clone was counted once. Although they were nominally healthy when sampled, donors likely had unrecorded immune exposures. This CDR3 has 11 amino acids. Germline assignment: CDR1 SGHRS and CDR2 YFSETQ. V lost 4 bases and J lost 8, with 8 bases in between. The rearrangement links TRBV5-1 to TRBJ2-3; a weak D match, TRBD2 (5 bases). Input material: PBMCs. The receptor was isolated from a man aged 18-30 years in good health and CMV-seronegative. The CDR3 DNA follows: TGCGCCAGCAGCCGCCGGGGTACGCAGTATTTT. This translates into CASSRRGTQYF.